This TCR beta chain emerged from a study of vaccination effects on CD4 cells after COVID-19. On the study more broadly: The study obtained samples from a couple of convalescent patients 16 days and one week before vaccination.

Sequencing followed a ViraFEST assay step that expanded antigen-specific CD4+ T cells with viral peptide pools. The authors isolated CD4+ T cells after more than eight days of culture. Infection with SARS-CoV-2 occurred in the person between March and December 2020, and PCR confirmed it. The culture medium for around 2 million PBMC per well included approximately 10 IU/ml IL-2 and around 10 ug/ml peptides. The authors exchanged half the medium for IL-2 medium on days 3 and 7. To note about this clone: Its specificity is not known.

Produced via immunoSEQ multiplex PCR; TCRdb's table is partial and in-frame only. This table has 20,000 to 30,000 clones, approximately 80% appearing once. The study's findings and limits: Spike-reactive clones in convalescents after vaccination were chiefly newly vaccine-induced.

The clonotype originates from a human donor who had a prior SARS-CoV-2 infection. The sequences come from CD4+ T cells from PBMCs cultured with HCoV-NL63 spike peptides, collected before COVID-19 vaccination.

CDR3 in DNA: TGTGCTAGTGGTTTGGTACCCTGGGTACTAGCGGGAGTGGAAGGGGGCTCTGGGGCCAACGTCCTGACTTTC. This encodes CASGLVPWVLAGVEGGSGANVLTF. This chain links TRBV12-5 with TRBJ2-6, with 11 positions matching TRBD2. This CDR3 comprises 24 residues. Germline loops: CDR1 LGHNT, CDR2 FRNRAP. V shed 0 bases, J shed 0 bases, and the junction held 19 bases outside the gene matches.